This is a list of T cell receptor beta chains from one sample in a study of blood T cell repertoires in COVID-19. This table comes from immunoSEQ multiplex PCR, and its TCRdb copy is limited to in-frame clones, with some not included. In the table there are 35,000 to 45,000 clones, about 90% of which are singletons. Material for sequencing was peripheral blood. The receptors originated from an elderly woman with acute or convalescent COVID-19. Both conserved end residues are part of each CDR3. A D gene is named only where the DNA matches it firmly. Only some rows state a clone size, as once, few, many or a class for expanded clones.

len	d_gene	v_gene	abundance	j_gene	CDR3nt	CDR3aa
13	.	TRBV6-5	.	TRBJ2-2	TGTGCCAGCAGGGTGGGGGGTTCCGGGGAGCTGTTTTTT	CASRVGGSGELFF
18	TRBD2	TRBV5-1	.	TRBJ2-2	TGCGCCAGCAGCGCGGTGACTAGCGGGGGAGCCTACTCCGGGGAGCTGTTTTTT	CASSAVTSGGAYSGELFF
18	TRBD1	TRBV4-1	.	TRBJ2-5	TGCGCCAGCAGCCAAGATCTTTTCCCCGGGACAGGTGTTGAGACCCAGTACTTC	CASSQDLFPGTGVETQYF
14	TRBD1	TRBV6-6	.	TRBJ2-7	TGTGCCAGCAGTCAAAACATGGCGGGGACAGGGGGGTACTTC	CASSQNMAGTGGYF
13	.	TRBV18	.	TRBJ1-5	TGTGCCAGCTCACCGGCATTCAATCAGCCCCAGCATTTT	CASSPAFNQPQHF
14	TRBD2	TRBV6-5	.	TRBJ2-1	TGTGCCAGCAGCCCGGGACTAGCCTACAATGAGCAGTTCTTC	CASSPGLAYNEQFF
15	TRBD1	TRBV6-5	.	TRBJ1-1	TGTGCCAGCAGCCTTGGAGGGACAGGGATTACTGAAGCTTTCTTT	CASSLGGTGITEAFF
14	.	TRBV5-1	.	TRBJ1-1	TGCGCCAGCAGTTCCCAGGGGCTTGGCACTGAAGCTTTCTTT	CASSSQGLGTEAFF
14	TRBD2	TRBV12-5	.	TRBJ2-1	TGTGCTAGTGGCCAACCCGCGGGGGGGGATGAGCAGTTCTTC	CASGQPAGGDEQFF
17	TRBD2	TRBV4-3	few	TRBJ2-3	TGCGCCAGCAGCCGCACCCTAGCGGGGGGCATGGGAGATACGCAGTATTTT	CASSRTLAGGMGDTQYF
15	TRBD2	TRBV10-1	.	TRBJ2-1	TGCGCCAGCAGCCCCGGGGGGGGGCACTACAATGAGCAGTTCTTC	CASSPGGGHYNEQFF
13	.	TRBV6-5	.	TRBJ1-1	TGTGCCAGCAGTTACGGACAGAAGACTGAAGCTTTCTTT	CASSYGQKTEAFF
14	TRBD1	TRBV18	.	TRBJ1-6	TGTGCCAGCTCACGGGACAGTGCAAATTCACCCCTCCACTTT	CASSRDSANSPLHF
15	.	TRBV19	.	TRBJ2-7	TGTGCCAGTAGTATAAGTCTCGGGAGCTCCTACGAGCAGTACTTC	CASSISLGSSYEQYF
12	.	TRBV2	.	TRBJ2-1	TGTGCCAGCAACTACGGGGGCAATGAGCAGTTCTTC	CASNYGGNEQFF
16	.	TRBV11-2	.	TRBJ2-5	TGTGCCAGCAGCCCTACTCAGGGGAACCCCCAAGAGACCCAGTACTTC	CASSPTQGNPQETQYF
15	TRBD2	TRBV3-1/TRBV3-2	once	TRBJ2-1	TGTGCCAGCAGCCAAGTTGCGGGGGGGCGGGGCGAGCAGTTCTTC	CASSQVAGGRGEQFF
15	.	TRBV2	.	TRBJ1-1	TGTGCCAGCAGTGAACTGGCAGGGCGGAACACTGAAGCTTTCTTT	CASSELAGRNTEAFF
16	TRBD1	TRBV6-6	.	TRBJ2-7	TGTGCCAGCCAGGGTCCCTCCGGGACAGGGATCTACGAGCAGTACTTC	CASQGPSGTGIYEQYF
14	.	TRBV18	.	TRBJ1-3	TGTGCCAGCCTTGGACAGAGCTCTGGAAACACCATATATTTT	CASLGQSSGNTIYF
13	.	TRBV5-1	.	TRBJ1-1	TGCGCCAGCAGCTTGGGGGCCGAAACTGAAGCTTTCTTT	CASSLGAETEAFF
15	TRBD1	TRBV6-5	.	TRBJ1-3	TGTGCCAGCAGGTGGGGACAGGGCTCTGGAAACACCATATATTTT	CASRWGQGSGNTIYF
14	.	TRBV7-9	.	TRBJ2-5	TGTGCCAGCAGCTTTGGGGGCCTCCAAGAGACCCAGTACTTC	CASSFGGLQETQYF
15	.	TRBV10-3	.	TRBJ2-1	TGTGCCATCAGTGAGTCGGGGGAGGCCTACAATGAGCAGTTCTTC	CAISESGEAYNEQFF
16	TRBD2	TRBV2	.	TRBJ2-2	TGTGCCAGCAGTGTACTAGCGGGGGCCACCACCGGGGAGCTGTTTTTT	CASSVLAGATTGELFF
14	.	TRBV7-2	.	TRBJ1-1	TGTGCCAGCAGCGCCCAGAATATGGGAGCCGAAGCTTTCTTT	CASSAQNMGAEAFF
16	.	TRBV6-2/TRBV6-3	.	TRBJ2-2	TGTGCCAGCAGTTACGGGACAGTGAGGGGGGCCGGGGAGCTGTTTTTT	CASSYGTVRGAGELFF
12	.	TRBV12-3/TRBV12-4	.	TRBJ2-1	TGTGCCAGCAGTTTAGCGCGGTATGAGCAGTTCTTC	CASSLARYEQFF